The rows below give T cell receptor beta chains drawn from one sample of a study of type 1 and type 2 diabetes patients. TCRdb processed the multiplex PCR reads anew with MiXCR; each CDR3 protein has one entry. The sample holds under 300,000 distinct CDR3 sequences, 47% seen once. Material: peripheral blood mononuclear cells (PBMCs). The receptor source for this set is a man aged 18 to 29 with type 2 diabetes. Each CDR3 is given with its conserved first and last residue. Fields, in order: clone size, J gene, V gene, D gene, CDR3 protein, CDR3 DNA. The D gene is left open where the match is weak. Clone size is shown for a subset of rows, as once, few, many or a class of expanded clone.

size: -
J: TRBJ2-1
V: TRBV7-6
D: TRBD1
CDR3: CASSTRSGTGSNEQFF
DNA: TGTGCCAGCAGCACCCGTTCCGGGACAGGGAGCAATGAGCAGTTCTTC

size: -
J: TRBJ2-1
V: TRBV7-9
D: -
CDR3: CASSPDYLNNEQFF
DNA: TGTGCCAGCAGCCCGGACTACTTAAACAATGAGCAGTTCTTC

size: many
J: TRBJ2-1
V: TRBV15
D: -
CDR3: CATSRVQELNNEQFF
DNA: TGTGCCACCAGCAGAGTCCAGGAACTAAACAATGAGCAGTTCTTC

size: once
J: TRBJ1-5
V: TRBV7-2
D: -
CDR3: CASSLEGGASHF
DNA: TGTGCCAGTAGTCTCGAAGGGGGAGCTAGTCATTTT

size: many
J: TRBJ2-5
V: TRBV2
D: -
CDR3: CASSEMRRETQYF
DNA: TGTGCCAGCAGTGAAATGCGTAGGGAGACCCAGTACTTC

size: few
J: TRBJ1-5
V: TRBV19
D: -
CDR3: CASSPSGATNQPQHF
DNA: TGTGCCAGTAGTCCTTCAGGGGCCACCAATCAGCCCCAGCATTTT

size: few
J: TRBJ2-7
V: TRBV6-5
D: -
CDR3: CASRGAGDYEQYF
DNA: TGTGCCAGTAGAGGGGCTGGGGACTACGAGCAGTACTTC

size: few
J: TRBJ2-7
V: TRBV27
D: -
CDR3: CASRSEGYEQYF
DNA: TGTGCCAGCAGATCCGAGGGCTACGAGCAGTACTTC

size: -
J: TRBJ2-7
V: TRBV2
D: -
CDR3: CASSAVYEQYF
DNA: TGTGCCAGCAGTGCAGTTTACGAGCAGTACTTC

size: -
J: TRBJ1-1
V: TRBV2
D: TRBD1
CDR3: CASSEETGGWTEAFF
DNA: TGTGCCAGCAGTGAAGAGACAGGGGGTTGGACTGAAGCTTTCTTT

size: many
J: TRBJ1-1
V: TRBV10-3
D: -
CDR3: CAIRSEMNTEAFF
DNA: TGTGCCATCCGGAGCGAAATGAACACTGAAGCTTTCTTT

size: -
J: TRBJ1-2
V: TRBV29-1
D: -
CDR3: CSVEDPLRPYGYTF
DNA: TGCAGCGTTGAGGACCCTCTACGCCCCTATGGCTACACCTTC

size: -
J: TRBJ1-4
V: TRBV29-1
D: -
CDR3: CSVGQGATNEKLFF
DNA: TGCAGCGTCGGTCAGGGCGCAACTAATGAAAAACTGTTTTTT

size: -
J: TRBJ1-2
V: TRBV14
D: TRBD1
CDR3: CASSLTGGDYGYTF
DNA: TGTGCCAGCAGCCTAACAGGGGGAGACTATGGCTACACCTTC

size: few
J: TRBJ2-3
V: TRBV7-3
D: -
CDR3: CASSLTGIGGGTDTQYF
DNA: TGTGCCAGCAGCTTAACGGGAATCGGGGGAGGCACAGATACGCAGTATTTT

size: few
J: TRBJ2-5
V: TRBV9
D: TRBD1
CDR3: CASSASGTGRETQYF
DNA: TGTGCCAGCAGCGCCTCCGGGACAGGAAGAGAGACCCAGTACTTC

size: -
J: TRBJ2-7
V: TRBV27
D: -
CDR3: CASSEAGILLSEQYF
DNA: TGTGCCAGCAGTGAGGCAGGGATCCTCTTGTCCGAGCAGTACTTC

size: few
J: TRBJ2-1
V: TRBV7-3
D: TRBD2
CDR3: CASSSTGTSGNEQFF
DNA: TGTGCCAGCAGCTCCACCGGGACTAGTGGCAATGAGCAGTTCTTC

size: -
J: TRBJ2-5
V: TRBV12-3/TRBV12-4
D: -
CDR3: CASSEGDREGETQYF
DNA: TGTGCCAGCAGTGAAGGTGACAGGGAGGGGGAGACCCAGTACTTC

size: -
J: TRBJ2-3
V: TRBV28
D: -
CDR3: CASSLQRDTQYF
DNA: TGTGCCAGCAGTTTACAACGTGATACGCAGTATTTT

size: few
J: TRBJ2-1
V: TRBV30
D: -
CDR3: CACIRASYNEQFF
DNA: TGTGCCTGTATAAGAGCCTCCTACAATGAGCAGTTCTTC

size: many
J: TRBJ2-7
V: TRBV10-3
D: TRBD1
CDR3: CAISTPGQGAYEQYF
DNA: TGTGCCATCAGTACTCCGGGACAGGGGGCCTACGAGCAGTACTTC

size: once
J: TRBJ1-2
V: TRBV25-1
D: TRBD1
CDR3: CANRTGYGYTF
DNA: TGTGCCAACAGGACAGGGTATGGCTACACCTTC

size: few
J: TRBJ2-1
V: TRBV20-1
D: -
CDR3: CSAPTHWGSRTSEQFF
DNA: TGCAGTGCCCCGACACACTGGGGGTCCAGAACCAGTGAGCAGTTCTTC

size: -
J: TRBJ2-7
V: TRBV7-8
D: -
CDR3: CASSFAAYEQYF
DNA: TGTGCCAGCAGCTTCGCCGCCTACGAGCAGTACTTC

size: few
J: TRBJ1-1
V: TRBV12-3/TRBV12-4
D: -
CDR3: CASSFSENTEAFF
DNA: TGTGCCAGCAGTTTTTCAGAGAACACTGAAGCTTTCTTT

size: -
J: TRBJ2-7
V: TRBV6-5
D: -
CDR3: CASRGGGTSYEQYF
DNA: TGTGCCAGCAGGGGGGGCGGAACTTCCTACGAGCAGTACTTC

size: -
J: TRBJ2-2
V: TRBV24-1
D: TRBD1
CDR3: CATSAETGAGELFF
DNA: TGTGCCACCAGTGCCGAGACAGGGGCCGGGGAGCTGTTTTTT

size: -
J: TRBJ2-7
V: TRBV29-1
D: TRBD2
CDR3: CSAIIAGAEAYEQYF
DNA: TGCAGCGCCATTATAGCGGGAGCAGAAGCCTACGAGCAGTACTTC

size: -
J: TRBJ2-7
V: TRBV14
D: -
CDR3: CASSQDGGAGEQYF
DNA: TGTGCCAGCAGCCAAGACGGGGGCGCGGGGGAGCAGTACTTC

size: few
J: TRBJ2-5
V: TRBV5-1
D: -
CDR3: CASSFRSQETQYF
DNA: TGCGCCAGCAGCTTCCGCAGCCAAGAGACCCAGTACTTC

size: -
J: TRBJ2-7
V: TRBV7-2
D: TRBD1
CDR3: CASSPRQGPYEQYF
DNA: TGTGCCAGCAGCCCACGACAGGGCCCCTACGAGCAGTACTTC

size: many
J: TRBJ2-7
V: TRBV30
D: -
CDR3: CAWRTPYF
DNA: TGTGCCTGGAGGACACCATATTTC

size: few
J: TRBJ1-3
V: TRBV13
D: -
CDR3: CASSHKVGHLSGNTIYF
DNA: TGTGCCAGCAGTCATAAGGTGGGGCACCTCTCTGGAAACACCATATATTTT

size: -
J: TRBJ1-1
V: TRBV5-1
D: -
CDR3: CASSLKYTRNTEAFF
DNA: TGCGCCAGCAGCTTGAAATACACCAGGAACACTGAAGCTTTCTTT

size: -
J: TRBJ1-1
V: TRBV5-8
D: -
CDR3: CASSFPRFYTEAFF
DNA: TGTGCCAGCAGCTTCCCCAGATTTTACACTGAAGCTTTCTTT

size: -
J: TRBJ2-5
V: TRBV10-1
D: TRBD2
CDR3: CASSEKRGSPTQVTQYF
DNA: TGCGCCAGCAGCGAAAAACGCGGGAGTCCCACCCAAGTGACCCAGTACTTC

size: -
J: TRBJ2-1
V: TRBV20-1
D: TRBD2
CDR3: CSADQQRGSYNEQFF
DNA: TGCAGTGCTGACCAACAGCGGGGCTCCTACAATGAGCAGTTCTTC

size: few
J: TRBJ2-3
V: TRBV19
D: -
CDR3: CASRVGVSTDTQYF
DNA: TGTGCCAGTAGGGTGGGAGTAAGCACAGATACGCAGTATTTT

size: -
J: TRBJ2-2
V: TRBV4-2
D: TRBD2
CDR3: CASRQPGLAGGANTGELFF
DNA: TGTGCAAGCAGGCAACCGGGACTAGCGGGGGGGGCGAACACCGGGGAGCTGTTTTTT

size: -
J: TRBJ1-2
V: TRBV25-1
D: -
CDR3: CASTLDTDYGYTF
DNA: TGTGCCAGCACCTTGGACACAGACTATGGCTACACCTTC

size: -
J: TRBJ1-1
V: TRBV19
D: -
CDR3: CASSHKTIGTEAFF
DNA: TGTGCCAGTAGCCATAAGACCATTGGAACTGAAGCTTTCTTT

size: -
J: TRBJ2-1
V: TRBV2
D: TRBD2
CDR3: CASSEIAGGYNEQFF
DNA: TGTGCCAGCAGTGAAATTGCGGGAGGCTACAATGAGCAGTTCTTC

size: -
J: TRBJ2-2
V: TRBV19
D: -
CDR3: CASRSGGLDTGELFF
DNA: TGTGCCAGTAGATCTGGGGGCTTGGACACCGGGGAGCTGTTTTTT

size: -
J: TRBJ2-1
V: TRBV2
D: -
CDR3: CASSEPGGAGGNEQFF
DNA: TGTGCCAGCAGTGAGCCAGGGGGGGCGGGAGGCAATGAGCAGTTCTTC

size: -
J: TRBJ2-5
V: TRBV7-8
D: -
CDR3: CASTLTWDYQETQYF
DNA: TGTGCCAGCACCCTAACGTGGGACTACCAAGAGACCCAGTACTTC

size: few
J: TRBJ1-1
V: TRBV28
D: -
CDR3: CASSSNPGREAFF
DNA: TGTGCCAGCAGTTCGAATCCCGGGCGAGAAGCTTTCTTT

size: -
J: TRBJ2-5
V: TRBV6-5
D: -
CDR3: CASSYSTARGETQYF
DNA: TGTGCCAGCAGTTACTCGACGGCACGCGGAGAGACCCAGTACTTC

size: once
J: TRBJ2-7
V: TRBV7-9
D: TRBD1
CDR3: CASSQFETGVNRKQYF
DNA: TGCGCCAGCAGCCAATTCGAGACAGGGGTGAATCGGAAGCAGTACTTC

size: few
J: TRBJ1-1
V: TRBV30
D: -
CDR3: CAWSPGPEAFF
DNA: TGTGCCTGGAGTCCTGGCCCTGAAGCTTTCTTT